The 8 T cell receptor beta chains below come from one sample, sequenced in a study of blood T cell repertoires in COVID-19 (TCRdb year 2020). Library preparation employed the immunoSEQ multiplex PCR assay. The immuneACCESS repertoire file appears here via TCRdb, limited to in-frame rearrangements. These files lack a portion of the clones; in checked studies, under half of the deficit traces to unresolved V genes, and the cause of the others is not known. This sample holds approximately 150,000 clones; about 90% were observed only once. The ten largest clones add up to around 1.2% of the sample. Sequenced: PBMCs or T cells enriched from blood (not recorded which). These receptors were collected from a human donor with acute COVID-19. The donor label of this sample is uncertain.

The table lists this clone with a count of one. The chain uses TRBV4-1 and TRBJ2-7; the match to TRBD2 covers 10 bases. CDR1 is MGHRA and CDR2 is YSYEKL in the germline V gene. The CDR3 is 16 residues long. After removal of 8 bases from V and 0 bases from J, the junction contained 10 bases not matched to a gene. Here the CDR3 DNA reads TGCGCCAGCCGACTCTCCGGGACTAGCGACTCCTACGAGCAGTACTTC. Amino acids: CASRLSGTSDSYEQYF.

The chain couples TRBV23-1 to TRBJ2-4, with 7 nucleotides matching TRBD1. TRBV23-1 is recorded as an ORF, its role being uncertain. With V trimmed by 2 bases and J by 5 bases, 9 bases remained unmatched. This CDR3 is built from 16 residues. Written as DNA, the CDR3 is TGCGCCAGCAGTCAACTCCCGGACAGGTTACAAAACATTCAGTACTTC. Its translation: CASSQLPDRLQNIQYF.

This clone was counted only a few times. The chain carries TRBV6-6 and TRBJ2-7; 12 bases map to TRBD1. The length of the CDR3 is 14 residues. Losses at the gene ends were 6 bases for V and 5 bases for J; bases not matched to a gene: 5. The germline gives CDR1 MNHNY, CDR2 SVGAGI (reference sequence). CDR3 sequence (DNA): TGTGCCAGCAGCCTGGGACAGGGGGCCGACGAGCAGTACTTC. Amino acid sequence: CASSLGQGADEQYF.

This chain connects TRBV9 to TRBJ2-5, with unresolved D. The CDR3 is made up of 15 amino acids. Trimming removed 0 bases at V and 2 bases at J, with 11 bases between. CDR1 SGDLS and CDR2 YYNGEE come from the germline V gene. CDR3: CASSVGQARQETQYF. CDR3 in DNA: TGTGCCAGCAGCGTAGGCCAGGCCAGGCAAGAGACCCAGTACTTC.

The V gene is TRBV15, the J gene TRBJ2-3; 14 positions agree with TRBD2. Germline lookup yields CDR1 LNHNV and CDR2 YYDKDF (reference sequence). This CDR3 contains 24 residues. V was clipped by 0 bases and J by 2 bases; unmatched bases: 22. CDR3 sequence: CATSRDFQPSGSGTSGGHTDTQYF. The CDR3 DNA reads TGTGCCACCAGCAGAGATTTCCAACCCTCCGGTTCCGGGACTAGCGGGGGTCACACAGATACGCAGTATTTT.

The chain uses TRBV25-1 and TRBJ1-6, with D uncertain. V dropped 2 bases and J dropped 3 bases, with 8 bases sitting between them. In germline, CDR1 is MGHDK, CDR2 SYGVNS. This CDR3 has 15 residues. CDR3 residues: CASSESPYYNSPLHF. The CDR3 nucleotides are TGTGCCAGCAGTGAAAGCCCATACTATAATTCACCCCTCCACTTT. Full variable domain (missing parts from reference TRBV25-1 and TRBJ1-6): EADIYQTPRYLVIGTGKKITLECSQTMGHDKMYWYQQDPGMELHLIHYSYGVNSTEKGDLSSESTVSRIRTEHFPLTLESARPSHTSQYLCASSESPYYNSPLHFGNGTRLTVT.

The rearrangement links TRBV13 to TRBJ2-1; D is possibly TRBD2 (6 bases). The CDR3 loop spans 15 amino acids. Germline V lookup: CDR1 PRHDT, CDR2 FYEKMQ (reference sequence). The V end was cut by 4 bases, the J end by 2 bases, with 12 bases between. CDR3 protein: CASSSKGEAYNEQFF. DNA for the CDR3: TGTGCCAGCAGCTCGAAAGGGGAGGCCTACAATGAGCAGTTCTTC.

The J gene is TRBJ2-2, the V gene TRBV2, with 7 bases aligning to TRBD1. The J segment lost 3 bases and the V segment lost 6 bases, leaving 10 bases of the junction unmatched. This CDR3 has 16 amino acids. In germline, CDR1 is SNHLY, CDR2 FYNNEI. The CDR3 spells CASRAPGQIYTGELFF. The CDR3 nucleotides are TGTGCCAGCAGAGCACCGGGACAGATATACACCGGGGAGCTGTTTTTT. The full variable domain, rest sourced from reference TRBV2 and TRBJ2-2, is EPEVTQTPSHQVTQMGQEVILRCVPISNHLYFYWYRQILGQKVEFLVSFYNNEISEKSEIFDDQFSVERPDGSNFTLKIRSTKLEDSAMYFCASRAPGQIYTGELFFGEGSRLTVL.